This T cell receptor beta chain appears in the sequencing data of a study of shared clonotypes between healthy human individuals. Study background: Participating donors consisted of two women and a few men aged 18 to 49.

Trimming stripped 4 bases from V and 0 bases from J, with 11 bases between. CDR3 length: 15 residues. The germline V gene encodes CDR1 SGDLS and CDR2 YYNGEE. Execution of the assay was at deep level. Assay used: immunoSEQ multiplex PCR; TCRdb lists only in-frame clones, some missing. Of over 400,000 clones listed, approximately 82% are singletons. Study observations and caveats: The authors sampled blood alone, and tissue repertoires likely differ.

Points on this clone: What it binds is not known.

What was sequenced was PBMCs. The V gene is TRBV9, the J gene TRBJ2-1; D call uncertain. This receptor was identified in a woman aged 35 to 49 in good health. Some clones in this sample may be carry-over from other donors' samples. CDR3 region: CASSQGPDSYNEQFF. DNA of the CDR3: TGTGCCAGCAGCCAAGGCCCGGACTCCTACAATGAGCAGTTCTTC.